Listed below are T cell receptor beta chains from one sample, sequenced in a study of cytomegalovirus exposure and HLA in healthy donors. Clones were sequenced by immunoSEQ multiplex PCR, and TCRdb holds only the in-frame ones, with some missing. The sample includes 150,000 to 250,000 clones, almost 85% of them seen just once. Source material: PBMCs. The receptors come from a woman aged 45-65 years in good health and CMV-seronegative. Each CDR3 is given with its conserved first and last residue. D genes are given only for firm matches. Clone size is stated in some rows and not others, as once, few, many or a class when expanded.

abundance	d_gene	v_gene	j_gene	CDR3aa	CDR3nt
NA	NA	TRBV27	TRBJ2-7	CASSLSGGTSYEQYF	TGTGCCAGCAGTTTATCTGGCGGGACCTCCTACGAGCAGTACTTC
NA	NA	TRBV27	TRBJ1-5	CASSFSDSNQPQHF	TGTGCCAGCAGTTTTTCAGATAGCAATCAGCCCCAGCATTTT
NA	NA	TRBV10-3	TRBJ2-2	CAIRGQQTGELFF	TGTGCCATCCGAGGACAGCAAACCGGGGAGCTGTTTTTT
NA	TRBD2	TRBV9	TRBJ2-7	CASSRDYQFPINEQYF	TGTGCCAGCAGTCGGGACTATCAATTCCCAATCAACGAGCAGTACTTC
NA	TRBD1	TRBV11-2	TRBJ2-1	CASSASSTRGHNEQFF	TGTGCCAGCAGCGCCTCGAGCACTAGGGGGCACAATGAGCAGTTCTTC
NA	TRBD2	TRBV11-2	TRBJ2-7	CASSLAPPGLAGGEQYF	TGTGCCAGCAGCTTAGCCCCACCGGGACTAGCGGGGGGCGAGCAGTACTTC
NA	TRBD2	TRBV6-5	TRBJ2-7	CASSSTSVEYF	TGTGCCAGCAGCTCTACTAGCGTGGAGTACTTC
NA	TRBD1	TRBV5-1	TRBJ1-1	CASSLRQGLLNTEAFF	TGCGCCAGCAGCTTGAGACAGGGGCTATTGAACACTGAAGCTTTCTTT
NA	TRBD1	TRBV19	TRBJ1-2	CASSILSGGYGYTF	TGTGCCAGTAGTATACTCTCAGGGGGCTATGGCTACACCTTC
NA	TRBD1	TRBV5-1	TRBJ1-1	CASSPGTGYTEAFF	TGCGCCAGCAGCCCCGGGACAGGGTATACTGAAGCTTTCTTT
NA	TRBD1	TRBV5-1	TRBJ1-1	CASSPGQGREAFF	TGCGCCAGCAGCCCAGGACAGGGGAGAGAAGCTTTCTTT
NA	NA	TRBV13	TRBJ1-4	CASSHMGRMEKLFF	TGTGCCAGCAGCCACATGGGGAGGATGGAAAAACTGTTTTTT
NA	TRBD2	TRBV7-8	TRBJ2-3	CASSLAGLGIDTQYF	TGTGCCAGCAGCTTAGCCGGACTAGGGATAGATACGCAGTATTTT
few	NA	TRBV7-9	TRBJ1-2	CASTRLGGSRADGYTF	TGTGCCAGCACCCGTCTGGGGGGGAGCCGGGCGGATGGCTACACCTTC
NA	TRBD2	TRBV2	TRBJ2-5	CALRALAGIGEIQYF	TGTGCCCTCAGAGCGCTAGCGGGAATTGGAGAGATCCAGTACTTC
NA	NA	TRBV20-1	TRBJ1-2	CSALGQTGYTF	TGCAGTGCTTTAGGACAGACAGGCTACACCTTC
NA	NA	TRBV19	TRBJ2-7	CAIDLYGGEQYF	TGTGCCATTGATCTCTACGGGGGCGAGCAGTACTTC
NA	TRBD2	TRBV7-2	TRBJ2-2	CASSTGTSGYGELFF	TGTGCCAGCAGCACCGGGACTAGCGGATACGGGGAGCTGTTTTTT
NA	TRBD2	TRBV7-2	TRBJ2-7	CASSFRGRLAGGGSYEQYF	TGTGCCAGCAGTTTTAGGGGCAGGCTAGCGGGAGGAGGCTCCTACGAGCAGTACTTC
NA	TRBD1	TRBV18	TRBJ1-1	CASSEDRVTEAFF	TGTGCCAGCTCAGAGGACAGGGTCACTGAAGCTTTCTTT
NA	TRBD2	TRBV19	TRBJ2-1	CASSTSGSSYNEQFF	TGTGCCAGTAGTACTAGCGGAAGCTCCTACAATGAGCAGTTCTTC
NA	TRBD1	TRBV27	TRBJ2-5	CASSRGRGLGTDQETQYF	TGTGCCAGCTCCCGTGGGAGAGGTCTCGGGACAGACCAAGAGACCCAGTACTTC
NA	NA	TRBV7-9	TRBJ2-1	CASSLGRGGSSYNEQFF	TGTGCCAGCAGCTTAGGTAGGGGGGGAAGCTCCTACAATGAGCAGTTCTTC
NA	TRBD2	TRBV4-2	TRBJ2-1	CASSPGTSGEQFF	TGTGCCAGCAGCCCCGGGACTAGCGGTGAGCAGTTCTTC
NA	TRBD1	TRBV5-8	TRBJ1-2	CASSFGPGQGAGNYGYTF	TGTGCCAGCAGCTTTGGACCGGGACAGGGAGCCGGTAACTATGGCTACACCTTC
NA	NA	TRBV27	TRBJ2-3	CATQSGGGGLRQYF	TGTGCCACTCAATCAGGCGGAGGCGGGTTAAGGCAGTATTTT
NA	NA	TRBV7-2	TRBJ2-1	CASSPQGRYNEQFF	TGTGCCAGCAGCCCCCAAGGGAGATACAATGAGCAGTTCTTC
NA	NA	TRBV30	TRBJ2-7	CAWTNGDRKNSYEQYF	TGTGCCTGGACCAACGGCGACAGAAAAAACTCCTACGAGCAGTACTTC
NA	NA	TRBV7-9	TRBJ2-4	CASSLVQGNIQYF	TGTGCCAGCAGCTTAGTCCAGGGAAACATTCAGTACTTC
NA	NA	TRBV7-9	TRBJ1-1	CASSLDMNTEAFF	TGTGCCAGCAGCTTAGACATGAACACTGAAGCTTTCTTT
NA	NA	TRBV6-1	TRBJ2-6	CASSEWAPRSGSGANVLTF	TGTGCCAGCAGTGAATGGGCTCCCCGGAGCGGGTCTGGGGCCAACGTCCTGACTTTC
NA	NA	TRBV28	TRBJ1-5	CASSLGSVGNQPQHF	TGTGCCAGCAGTTTAGGGAGTGTGGGCAATCAGCCCCAGCATTTT
NA	TRBD2	TRBV18	TRBJ2-7	CASSTRTSGRPRGEQYF	TGTGCCAGCTCAACCCGGACTAGCGGGAGGCCCCGGGGCGAGCAGTACTTC
once	TRBD1	TRBV28	TRBJ1-2	CASSWTGSNYGYTF	TGTGCCAGCAGCTGGACAGGGTCGAACTATGGCTACACCTTC
NA	NA	TRBV30	TRBJ1-5	CAWSVQGNQPQHF	TGTGCCTGGAGTGTACAGGGTAATCAGCCCCAGCATTTT
NA	NA	TRBV28	TRBJ2-1	CASSLSGSSYNEQFF	TGTGCCAGCAGTTTATCGGGTTCCTCCTACAATGAGCAGTTCTTC
NA	NA	TRBV29-1	TRBJ1-1	CSVVGGTKNTEAFF	TGCAGCGTTGTGGGCGGGACGAAGAACACTGAAGCTTTCTTT
NA	NA	TRBV15	TRBJ1-4	CATSRDITNEKLFF	TGTGCCACCAGCAGAGATATAACTAATGAAAAACTGTTTTTT
few	TRBD2	TRBV4-3	TRBJ2-1	CASSQAALAGYNEQFF	TGCGCCAGCAGCCAAGCGGCGTTAGCGGGCTACAATGAGCAGTTCTTC
few	TRBD1	TRBV28	TRBJ1-2	CASSLSLIRQGDGYTF	TGTGCCAGCAGTTTAAGTCTTATTCGGCAGGGGGATGGCTACACCTTC
NA	NA	TRBV7-3	TRBJ1-1	CASSASGGTEAFF	TGTGCCAGCAGCGCGAGCGGCGGCACTGAAGCTTTCTTT
NA	NA	TRBV27	TRBJ1-4	CASSSRGRSSNEKLFF	TGTGCCAGCAGTTCCCGCGGCCGATCCTCGAATGAAAAACTGTTTTTT
few	NA	TRBV4-2	TRBJ1-4	CASSQDWSRSEKLFF	TGTGCCAGCAGCCAAGATTGGTCGCGGAGTGAAAAACTGTTTTTT
NA	NA	TRBV6-1	TRBJ2-7	CASSEAPGISYEQYF	TGCGCCAGCAGTGAAGCGCCAGGGATCTCCTACGAGCAGTACTTC
NA	NA	TRBV19	TRBJ2-1	CASSYNNEQFF	TGTGCCAGTAGTTATAACAATGAGCAGTTCTTC
NA	TRBD1	TRBV29-1	TRBJ1-2	CSVRGAGGMGSGYTF	TGCAGCGTGAGAGGGGCAGGGGGCATGGGGTCTGGCTACACCTTC
NA	TRBD1	TRBV7-9	TRBJ2-7	CASSFPSETGNTYEQYF	TGTGCCAGCAGCTTTCCCTCCGAGACAGGGAACACCTACGAGCAGTACTTC
NA	NA	TRBV30	TRBJ1-1	CAWSATGLNTEAFF	TGTGCCTGGAGTGCGACAGGCCTGAACACTGAAGCTTTCTTT
once	TRBD1	TRBV19	TRBJ2-7	CASKDDRVYEQYF	TGTGCCAGTAAGGACGACAGGGTCTACGAGCAGTACTTC
once	TRBD2	TRBV28	TRBJ2-7	CASTSGGRYEQYF	TGTGCCAGCACCTCGGGAGGGCGCTACGAGCAGTACTTC
once	NA	TRBV19	TRBJ2-1	CASSVRSRENEQFF	TGTGCCAGTAGTGTCCGGAGCCGAGAGAATGAGCAGTTCTTC
NA	TRBD1	TRBV7-9	TRBJ1-1	CASSLAGDRNTEAFF	TGTGCCAGCAGCTTAGCGGGGGACAGGAACACTGAAGCTTTCTTT
NA	TRBD2	TRBV27	TRBJ2-1	CASSLLTSGRAKNEQFF	TGTGCCAGCAGTTTACTGACTAGCGGGAGGGCAAAAAATGAGCAGTTCTTC